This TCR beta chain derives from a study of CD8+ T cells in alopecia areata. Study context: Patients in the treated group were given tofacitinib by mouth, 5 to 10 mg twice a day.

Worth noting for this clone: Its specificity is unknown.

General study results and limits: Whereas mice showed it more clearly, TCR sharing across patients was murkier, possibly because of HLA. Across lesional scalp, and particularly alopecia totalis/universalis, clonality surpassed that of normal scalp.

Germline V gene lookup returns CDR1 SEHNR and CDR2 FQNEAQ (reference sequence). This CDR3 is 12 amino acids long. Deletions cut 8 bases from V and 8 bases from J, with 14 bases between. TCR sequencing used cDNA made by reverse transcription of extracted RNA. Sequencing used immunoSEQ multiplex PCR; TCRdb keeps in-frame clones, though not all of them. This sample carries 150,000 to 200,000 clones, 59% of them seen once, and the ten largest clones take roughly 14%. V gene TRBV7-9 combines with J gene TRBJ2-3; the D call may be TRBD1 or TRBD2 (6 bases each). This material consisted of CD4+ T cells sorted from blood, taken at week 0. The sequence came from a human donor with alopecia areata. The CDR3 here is CASAGGTSTQYF. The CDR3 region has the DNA TGTGCCAGCGCCGGCGGGACATCTACGCAGTATTTT.